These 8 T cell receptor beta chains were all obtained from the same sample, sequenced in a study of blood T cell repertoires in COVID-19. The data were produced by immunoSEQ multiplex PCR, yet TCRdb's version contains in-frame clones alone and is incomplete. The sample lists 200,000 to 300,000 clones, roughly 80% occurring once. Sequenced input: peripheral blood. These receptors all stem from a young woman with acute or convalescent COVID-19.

This CDR3 reads CAISDRTGGREQYF. The CDR3 DNA is TGTGCCATCAGTGACAGGACAGGGGGTAGGGAGCAGTACTTC. The rearrangement joins TRBV10-3 to TRBJ2-7; 10 bases line up with TRBD1. Germline CDR1 and CDR2: ENHRY and SYGVKD. The V segment lost 3 bases and the J segment 7 bases; nucleotides outside the gene matches: 6. CDR3 size: 14 residues.

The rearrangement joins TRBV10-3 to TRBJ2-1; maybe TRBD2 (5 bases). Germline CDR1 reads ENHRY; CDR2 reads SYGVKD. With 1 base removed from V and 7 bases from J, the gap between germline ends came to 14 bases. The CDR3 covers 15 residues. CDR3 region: CAISEFQVSANEQFF. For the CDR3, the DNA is TGTGCCATCAGTGAGTTCCAAGTTAGCGCTAATGAGCAGTTCTTC.

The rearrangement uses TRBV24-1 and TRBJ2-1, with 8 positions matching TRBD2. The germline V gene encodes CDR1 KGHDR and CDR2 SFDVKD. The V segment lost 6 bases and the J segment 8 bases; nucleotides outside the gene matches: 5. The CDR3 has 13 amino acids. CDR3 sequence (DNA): TGTGCCACCAGTAGCGGGAGTGACTATGAGCAGTTCTTC. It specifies CATSSGSDYEQFF.

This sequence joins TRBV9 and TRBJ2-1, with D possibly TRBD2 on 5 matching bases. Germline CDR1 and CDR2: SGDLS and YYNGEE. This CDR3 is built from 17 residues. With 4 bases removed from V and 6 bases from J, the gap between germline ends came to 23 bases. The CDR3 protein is CASSPSLLVGPSNEQFF. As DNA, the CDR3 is TGTGCCAGCAGCCCGAGTTTACTAGTAGGCCCCTCCAATGAGCAGTTCTTC.

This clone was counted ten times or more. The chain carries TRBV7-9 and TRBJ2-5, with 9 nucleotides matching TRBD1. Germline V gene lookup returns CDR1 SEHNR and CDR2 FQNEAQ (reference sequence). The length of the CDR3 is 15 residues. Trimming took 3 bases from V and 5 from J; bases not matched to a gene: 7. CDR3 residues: CASSLSTGGRETQYF. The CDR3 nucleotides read TGTGCCAGCAGCTTGAGCACAGGGGGCAGGGAGACCCAGTACTTC.

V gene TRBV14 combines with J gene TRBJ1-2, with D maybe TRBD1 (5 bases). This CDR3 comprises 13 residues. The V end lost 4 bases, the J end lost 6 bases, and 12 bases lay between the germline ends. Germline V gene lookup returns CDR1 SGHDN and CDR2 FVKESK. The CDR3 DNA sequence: TGTGCCAGCAGCCGTTATGGGGGGGATGGCTACACCTTC. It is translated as CASSRYGGDGYTF.

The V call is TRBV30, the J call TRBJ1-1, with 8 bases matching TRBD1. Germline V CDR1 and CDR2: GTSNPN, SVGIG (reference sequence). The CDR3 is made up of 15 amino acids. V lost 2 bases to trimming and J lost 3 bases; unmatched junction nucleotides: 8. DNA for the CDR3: TGTGCCTGGAGTTCGGACAGGGCCTATGACACTGAAGCTTTCTTT. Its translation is CAWSSDRAYDTEAFF.

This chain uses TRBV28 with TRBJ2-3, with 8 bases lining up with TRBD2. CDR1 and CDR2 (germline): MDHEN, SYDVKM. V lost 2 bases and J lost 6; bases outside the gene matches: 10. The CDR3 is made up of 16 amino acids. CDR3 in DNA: TGTGCCAGCAGTTTAAGTTGGGCGGGAGGTACGGATACGCAGTATTTT. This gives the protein CASSLSWAGGTDTQYF.